The next 27 T cell receptor beta chains were all read from a single sample in a study of cytomegalovirus exposure and HLA in healthy donors. PCR amplification relied on 60 Vbeta primers (plus 13 Jbeta primers). Assay used: immunoSEQ multiplex PCR; TCRdb lists only in-frame clones, some missing. The sample has 200,000 or so clones; approximately 80% are singletons. Source material: PBMCs. These receptors came from a woman under 30 in good health and CMV-seropositive.

This chain links TRBV28 with TRBJ1-3; weak D call: TRBD1 (5 bases). Per the germline V gene, CDR1 is MDHEN and CDR2 is SYDVKM. Trimming pared 3 bases from V and 4 bases from J, leaving 16 bases between. This CDR3 comprises 16 residues. CDR3 sequence reads: CASSFIGGNSGNTIYF. The CDR3 DNA follows: TGTGCCAGCAGTTTTATCGGGGGTAATTCGGGAAACACCATATATTTT.

This chain links TRBV2 with TRBJ2-5; a weak D match, TRBD2 (6 bases). Per germline, CDR1 SNHLY and CDR2 FYNNEI. The CDR3 totals 13 residues. Trimming shortened V by 8 bases and J by 2 bases, and 12 bases separated the two germline ends. The CDR3 nucleotides read TGTGCCAGCCTGGACTATCAACAAGAGACCCAGTACTTC. Its translation is CASLDYQQETQYF.

The chain recombines TRBV4-1 with TRBJ1-5; D is undetermined. The CDR3 extends over 17 amino acids. Trimming removed 1 base from V and 0 bases from J, with 13 bases in between. From germline, CDR1 is MGHRA and CDR2 YSYEKL. CDR3 nucleotides: TGCGCCAGCAGCCAAGGGGCAGCCCGACATAGCAATCAGCCCCAGCATTTT. Its translation is CASSQGAARHSNQPQHF.

The sample holds one count of this clone. This sample includes further DNA sequences coding for the same CDR3. The gene calls are TRBV6-4 and TRBJ2-3; TRBD2 agrees at 7 bases. The junction had 6 bases not matched to a gene; V was cut back by 6 bases and J by 3 bases. CDR1 is MRHNA, CDR2 SNTAGT, per germline. The CDR3 consists of 14 residues. The CDR3 spells CASSAGTTTDTQYF. The CDR3 nucleotides read TGTGCCAGCAGCGCCGGGACTACTACAGATACGCAGTATTTT.

The chain carries TRBV12-5 and TRBJ1-4; TRBD1 might be the D (5 bases). Trimming pared 6 bases from V and 14 bases from J, leaving 22 bases between. In germline, CDR1 is LGHNT, CDR2 FRNRAP. The CDR3 length is 14 residues. The CDR3 region has the DNA TGTGCTAGTGGACCCCCCGGGGCCCTCGGAGGGCTGTTTTTT. It yields the protein CASGPPGALGGLFF. The full variable domain, in which reference TRBV12-5 and TRBJ1-4 provide the parts outside the CDR3, is DARVTQTPRHKVTEMGQEVTMRCQPILGHNTVFWYRQTMMQGLELLAYFRNRAPLDDSGMPKDRFSAEMPDATLATLKIQPSEPRDSAVYFCASGPPGALGGLFFGSGTQLSVL.

The chain has TRBV5-5 and TRBJ1-6; D is undetermined. This CDR3 has 15 residues. The germline CDR1 and CDR2 sequences are SGHKS and YYEKEE (reference sequence). V lost 0 bases, J lost 14 bases, and 18 bases lay in between. The CDR3 DNA sequence: TGTGCCAGCAGCTTGGCCCCATACGAAGATGGCACCCTCCACTTT. Its protein product is CASSLAPYEDGTLHF. Supplemented by reference TRBV5-5 and TRBJ1-6, the full variable domain reads DAGVTQSPTHLIKTRGQQVTLRCSPISGHKSVSWYQQVLGQGPQFIFQYYEKEERGRGNFPDRFSARQFPNYSSELNVNALLLGDSALYLCASSLAPYEDGTLHFGNGTRLTVT.

In DNA form, the CDR3 reads TGCGCCAGCAGCTTGGGACAGTCCCGTTCCTATGGCTACACCTTC. It encodes CASSLGQSRSYGYTF. The J gene is TRBJ1-2, the V gene TRBV5-1; a weak D match, TRBD1 (5 bases). Trimming took 0 bases from V and 4 from J, leaving 13 bases between them. In germline, CDR1 is SGHRS, CDR2 YFSETQ. The length of the CDR3 is 15 residues.

The chain combines TRBV19 with TRBJ1-1; D not certain. Trimming cost V 9 bases and J 5 bases, with 16 bases left between them. Germline lookup yields CDR1 LNHDA and CDR2 SQIVND (reference sequence). The CDR3 sequence is 13 residues long. The CDR3 nucleotides are TGTGCCAGCAAGAACGGGGTCCTGACTGAAGCTTTCTTT. Translation gives CASKNGVLTEAFF. Drawing the rest from reference TRBV19 and TRBJ1-1, the complete variable domain is DGGITQSPKYLFRKEGQNVTLSCEQNLNHDAMYWYRQDPGQGLRLIYYSQIVNDFQKGDIAEGYSVSREKKESFPLTVTSAQKNPTAFYLCASKNGVLTEAFFGQGTRLTVV.

This chain uses TRBV7-6 with TRBJ2-1; a possible D gene is TRBD2 (6 bases). The germline V and J ends were trimmed by 1 base and 6 bases, with 16 bases remaining between them. Per germline, CDR1 SGHVS and CDR2 FNYEAQ. CDR3 size: 16 residues. The CDR3 region is CASSLEFASVFNEQFF. The CDR3 nucleotides are TGTGCCAGCAGCTTAGAGTTCGCTAGCGTTTTCAATGAGCAGTTCTTC. The full variable domain, in which reference TRBV7-6 and TRBJ2-1 provide the parts outside the CDR3, is GAGVSQSPRYKVTKRGQDVALRCDPISGHVSLYWYRQALGQGPEFLTYFNYEAQQDKSGLPNDRFSAERPEGSISTLTIQRTEQRDSAMYRCASSLEFASVFNEQFFGPGTRLTVL.

V is TRBV5-4 and J is TRBJ1-2; D unresolved. Trimming left V 4 bases short and J 9 bases short, with 28 bases between. The CDR3 totals 17 residues. Germline CDR1 reads SGHNT; CDR2 reads YYREEE (reference sequence). DNA of the CDR3: TGTGCCAGCAGCAGAGGAGAGGCGGTTATGGAGATTATCCGCTACACCTTC. Translated: CASSRGEAVMEIIRYTF.

V gene TRBV11-3 combines with J gene TRBJ1-1; D possibly corresponds to TRBD1 (5 bases). V lost 6 bases and J lost 5, with 13 bases in between. Germline V gene lookup returns CDR1 SGHNT and CDR2 YENEEA. The CDR3 extends over 13 amino acids. The CDR3 spells CASSLRRVTEAFF. As DNA, the CDR3 is TGTGCCAGCAGTTTGCGCAGGGTGACTGAAGCTTTCTTT.

The chain links TRBV7-2 to TRBJ2-7; a weak D match, TRBD2 (5 bases). The CDR3 is 12 amino acids. Trimming pared 2 bases from V and 3 bases from J, leaving 5 bases between. Germline V lookup: CDR1 SGHTA, CDR2 FQGNSA. The CDR3 reads CASSLRGYEQYF. The CDR3 DNA reads as TGTGCCAGCAGCTTACGGGGCTACGAGCAGTACTTC. Together with reference TRBV7-2 and TRBJ2-7, the CDR3 gives the full variable domain: GAGVSQSPSNKVTEKGKDVELRCDPISGHTALYWYRQSLGQGLEFLIYFQGNSAPDKSGLPSDRFSAERTGGSVSTLTIQRTQQEDSAVYLCASSLRGYEQYFGPGTRLTVT.

This chain links TRBV11-3 with TRBJ1-4; a weak D match, TRBD1 (6 bases). The V gene's germline CDR1 is SGHNT and CDR2 YENEEA. V was cut by 1 base and J by 0 bases, with 9 bases left in between. The CDR3 covers 16 residues. CDR3 region: CASSLADRTTNEKLFF. Here the CDR3 DNA reads TGTGCCAGCAGCTTAGCGGACAGAACAACTAATGAAAAACTGTTTTTT.

This clone was seen a handful of times. The rearrangement joins TRBV6-4 to TRBJ2-2; 8 bases fit TRBD1. This CDR3 is built from 15 residues. The J segment lost 3 bases and the V segment lost 6 bases, leaving 6 bases of the junction unmatched. Germline values: CDR1 MRHNA, CDR2 SNTAGT. The CDR3 spells CASSPQGADTGELFF. The CDR3 nucleotides are TGTGCCAGCAGCCCTCAGGGGGCGGACACCGGGGAGCTGTTTTTT.

V and J are TRBV25-1 and TRBJ2-7; D is possibly TRBD2 (6 bases). Germline CDR1 is MGHDK and CDR2 is SYGVNS. CDR3 length: 13 amino acids. Trimming left V 6 bases short and J 6 bases short, with 15 bases between. The CDR3: CASRLGEAGEQYF. The CDR3 DNA follows: TGTGCCAGCAGGTTAGGGGAGGCAGGCGAGCAGTACTTC.

The V gene is TRBV19, the J gene TRBJ2-7; possible D gene TRBD2, 5 bases. V lost 6 bases, J lost 6 bases, and 18 bases lay in between. Germline values: CDR1 LNHDA, CDR2 SQIVND (reference sequence). The CDR3 spans 14 residues. CDR3 sequence: CASSPARGQSEQYF. The CDR3 DNA reads TGTGCCAGTAGCCCGGCTCGGGGTCAGAGCGAGCAGTACTTC.

The chain has TRBV11-2 and TRBJ2-3; 10 bases fit TRBD2. Trimming cost V 4 bases and J 6 bases; bases outside gene matches: 4. This CDR3 spans 14 amino acids. Germline-derived CDR1 and CDR2 are SGHAT and FQNNGV. The CDR3, as DNA: TGTGCCAGCAGCTACAGCGGGGGGGCTGATACGCAGTATTTT. As protein: CASSYSGGADTQYF. The full variable domain, in which reference TRBV11-2 and TRBJ2-3 provide the parts outside the CDR3, is EAGVAQSPRYKIIEKRQSVAFWCNPISGHATLYWYQQILGQGPKLLIQFQNNGVVDDSQLPKDRFSAERLKGVDSTLKIQPAKLEDSAVYLCASSYSGGADTQYFGPGTRLTVL.

V usage is TRBV7-2 and J usage is TRBJ2-3; the D is unclear. CDR1 is SGHTA, CDR2 FQGNSA, per germline. CDR3 length: 14 residues. The V end lost 5 bases, the J end lost 0 bases, and 9 bases lay between the germline ends. The CDR3 nucleotides are TGTGCCAGCAGCGCAACTACTAGCACAGATACGCAGTATTTT. It encodes CASSATTSTDTQYF.

This chain links TRBV14 with TRBJ2-1; TRBD1 aligns across 7 bases. Germline-derived CDR1 and CDR2 are SGHDN and FVKESK. With 1 base clipped from V and 9 bases from J, the junction kept 6 bases outside the gene matches. The CDR3 runs 14 residues. CDR3 in amino acids: CASSQAYRGSEQFF. CDR3 sequence (DNA): TGTGCCAGCAGCCAAGCTTACAGGGGTAGTGAGCAGTTCTTC.

The V gene is TRBV7-3, the J gene TRBJ1-2; 8 bases map to TRBD1. J gave up 4 bases and V 3 bases, and 13 bases lay outside the gene matches. The CDR3 consists of 17 residues. The germline V gene has CDR1 SGHTA and CDR2 FQGTGA. The DNA for the CDR3 is TGTGCCAGCAGCTTCTCGAAAAACAGGGGGGAACGCTATGGCTACACCTTC. Translating it yields CASSFSKNRGERYGYTF.

The genes are TRBV7-6 and TRBJ1-1; D is unclear. V lost 1 base and J 6 bases, leaving 9 bases between the germline ends. Germline V gives CDR1 SGHVS, CDR2 FNYEAQ. The CDR3 has 13 amino acids. The CDR3 DNA sequence: TGTGCCAGCAGCTTAGGGGTCGGGGCTGAAGCTTTCTTT. It yields the protein CASSLGVGAEAFF.

The V and J genes are TRBV6-7 and TRBJ1-1; no firm D call. TRBV6-7 is treated as an ORF (open reading frame) with a function not yet certain. Between the trimmed V and J ends, which lost 5 bases and 11 bases, there was a span of 18 bases. The CDR3 has 13 residues. The CDR3 spells CASSTMTGLKAFF. CDR3 nucleotide sequence: TGTGCCAGCAGTACGATGACTGGACTGAAGGCTTTCTTT.

This clone was counted a few times. The chain has TRBV5-1 and TRBJ2-3; 10 nucleotides line up with TRBD2. This CDR3 has 16 residues. J gave up 8 bases and V 3 bases, and 12 bases lay outside the gene matches. Germline CDR1 is SGHRS and CDR2 is YFSETQ. The CDR3: CASSSGASGGQGTQYF. As DNA, the CDR3 is TGCGCCAGCAGCTCTGGGGCTAGCGGGGGCCAAGGTACGCAGTATTTT.

This chain uses TRBV18 with TRBJ2-6; D gene unclear. This CDR3 contains 16 residues. Trimming took off 5 bases at V and 0 bases at J, with 11 bases between the two ends. Germline CDR1 reads KGHSH; CDR2 reads LQKENI. The CDR3 loop reads CASSAARSSGANVLTF. CDR3 sequence (DNA): TGTGCCAGCTCAGCAGCCCGGAGCTCTGGGGCCAACGTCCTGACTTTC.

V usage is TRBV29-1 and J usage is TRBJ1-2, with D possibly TRBD1 on 5 matching bases. This CDR3 comprises 11 residues. The V and J ends lost 5 bases and 13 bases respectively, with 17 bases between them. Germline loops: CDR1 SQVTM, CDR2 ANQGSEA. For the CDR3, the DNA is TGCAGCGTTCAAGGCAGGGAGGTGTTCACCTTC. Its protein is CSVQGREVFTF.

The V gene is TRBV2, the J gene TRBJ1-4, with 8 bases matching TRBD1. This CDR3 region has 15 residues. Germline V CDR1 and CDR2: SNHLY, FYNNEI. J was trimmed by 8 bases and V by 4 bases; bases with no gene match: 9. The CDR3 DNA sequence: TGTGCCAGCAGTGTTCAGGACAGGGTTAGGGAAAAACTGTTTTTT. Its translation: CASSVQDRVREKLFF.

The chain uses TRBV19 and TRBJ2-3, with D possibly TRBD2 on 6 matching bases. CDR1 and CDR2 from the germline V gene are LNHDA and SQIVND (reference sequence). V lost 1 base and J 0 bases, leaving 8 bases between the germline ends. The CDR3 spans 15 residues. DNA of the CDR3: TGTGCCAGTAGTATAGTAGCGGCCAGCACAGATACGCAGTATTTT. It is translated as CASSIVAASTDTQYF.